Each of the 27 T cell receptor beta chains below was sequenced from the same sample in a study of metastatic and nonmetastatic thyroid tumors (dated by TCRdb to the early 2020s). No treatment had been received by any patient before thyroid surgery. To prepare the library, PCR was applied. Instrument used: Illumina HiSeq 4000. The raw public data were reprocessed by TCRdb itself: fastp quality trimming at Q25, MiXCR clonotype calling, in-frame beta chains only. This sample gives about 40,000 clones in total; 15% to 20% of them show up just once. The top ten clones comprise roughly 15% of the sample. The sequencing input was tumor tissue. The receptors were gathered from a female donor with papillary thyroid cancer or a benign thyroid nodule (not recorded which). Some clones in this sample may be carry-over from other donors' samples.

In this sample, this clone turned up many times. The chain combines TRBV5-1 with TRBJ2-5; possible D gene TRBD1, 6 bases. Trimming pared 0 bases from V and 5 bases from J, leaving 11 bases between. The CDR3 covers 14 residues. Germline loops: CDR1 SGHRS, CDR2 YFSETQ. CDR3 nucleotide sequence: TGCGCCAGCAGCTTGGGGGACAAGTTGGAGACCCAGTACTTC. Encoded protein: CASSLGDKLETQYF.

This clone has at least ten counts. V gene TRBV5-1 combines with J gene TRBJ2-5; 9 bases map to TRBD2. Trimming cost V 0 bases and J 5 bases; bases outside gene matches: 8. Germline V gives CDR1 SGHRS, CDR2 YFSETQ. This CDR3 has 16 residues. CDR3 sequence (DNA): TGCGCCAGCAGCTTGGAGGAGCGGGGGGTTTTGGAGACCCAGTACTTC. Protein sequence: CASSLEERGVLETQYF.

In its sample, this clone was seen many times. The rearrangement links TRBV5-1 to TRBJ1-4; D call uncertain. The CDR3 is 15 amino acids. The germline V and J ends were trimmed by 5 bases and 7 bases, with 18 bases remaining between them. From germline, CDR1 is SGHRS and CDR2 YFSETQ. The CDR3 DNA is TGCGCCAGCAGTTTTTCTGACCCCTATAGTGAAAAACTGTTTTTT. Translation gives CASSFSDPYSEKLFF.

The sample holds a few counts of this clone. The J gene is TRBJ2-7, the V gene TRBV28, with 9 positions matching TRBD2. The length of the CDR3 is 13 residues. Germline CDR1 MDHEN, CDR2 SYDVKM. V lost 8 bases, J lost 3 bases, and 5 bases stayed unmatched. The CDR3 nucleotides read TGTGCCAGCGTACCGACTAGCGGCTACGAGCAGTACTTC. It translates to CASVPTSGYEQYF.

Ten or more counts support this clone. This chain connects TRBV6-5 to TRBJ1-2, with a weak D call TRBD1 (6 bases). V lost 2 bases, J lost 4 bases, and 23 bases lay in between. Germline V gene lookup returns CDR1 MNHEY and CDR2 SVGAGI. CDR3 length: 18 amino acids. CDR3 sequence (DNA): TGTGCCAGCAGTTACGGTGGGCAGGGGACGCCTTTCGGCTATGGCTACACCTTC. Amino acids: CASSYGGQGTPFGYGYTF.

The sample holds many counts of this clone. This may come from a read error, since a much larger clone is one base off. This chain links TRBV19 with TRBJ2-3, with unresolved D. CDR1 LNHDA and CDR2 SQIVND come from the germline V gene (reference sequence). V lost 7 bases and J lost 0, with 2 bases in between. The CDR3 has 11 residues. The CDR3 spells CASMSTDTQYF. CDR3 sequence (DNA): TGTGCCAGTATGAGCACAGATACGCAGTATTTT.

A remark on this clone: A much larger clone differs from this one at a single base, so this may be a read error. Other DNA variants within this sample encode the same CDR3. This chain joins TRBV11-2 and TRBJ2-3; D unresolved. V shed 1 base and J shed 4 bases, with 12 bases lying between them. Per germline, CDR1 SGHAT and CDR2 FQNNGV. The CDR3 is made up of 15 amino acids. The CDR3: CASSLVATSADTQYF. Here the CDR3 DNA reads TGTGCCAGCAGCTTAGTTGCGACGTCAGCAGATACGCAGTATTTT.

The rearrangement links TRBV5-1 to TRBJ2-7; 12 bases map to TRBD2. CDR1 and CDR2 (germline): SGHRS, YFSETQ. With 4 bases clipped from V and 2 bases from J, the junction kept 10 bases outside the gene matches. This CDR3 comprises 17 residues. The CDR3 DNA sequence: TGCGCCAGCAGCCCCGCAAGGACTAGCGGGAATCCCTACGAGCAGTACTTC. This translates into CASSPARTSGNPYEQYF.

This clone was detected many times. The chain is built from TRBV6-1 and TRBJ2-3, with D perhaps assigned TRBD1 or TRBD2 (5 bases each). Germline-derived CDR1 and CDR2 are MNHNS and SASEGT. Deletions cut 6 bases from V and 4 bases from J, with 8 bases between. The CDR3 runs 12 residues. CDR3 sequence: CASRLGADTQYF. CDR3 sequence (DNA): TGTGCCAGCAGACTGGGGGCAGATACGCAGTATTTT.

In the case of this clone: A much larger clone differs by one base, so this may be a read error. Other DNA variants within this sample encode the same CDR3. The rearrangement joins TRBV3-1 to TRBJ2-7, with D perhaps matching TRBD1 (5 bases). Germline-derived CDR1 and CDR2 are LGHDT and YNNKEL (reference sequence). This CDR3 region has 15 residues. The CDR3 nucleotides are TGTGCCAGCAGCCAAGATTGGGGCGACTCCTACGAGCAGTACTTT. It encodes CASSQDWGDSYEQYF.

The chain links TRBV7-6 to TRBJ2-7, with D maybe TRBD2 (7 bases). The germline V gene has CDR1 SGHVS and CDR2 FNYEAQ. The ends were cut back, 5 bases at V and 4 bases at J, with 18 bases in the middle. The CDR3 sequence is 15 residues long. The CDR3 coding sequence is TGTGCCAGCAGCCCCGAAGGGGGGGCCATGTACGAGCAGTACTTC. This sequence encodes CASSPEGGAMYEQYF.

This clone was picked up many times. V gene TRBV20-1 combines with J gene TRBJ2-7; 10 positions agree with TRBD2. Unmatched junction bases numbered 11, after V lost 6 bases and J lost 0 bases. The germline CDR1 and CDR2 sequences are DFQATT and SNEGSKA (reference sequence). The CDR3 consists of 16 residues. The CDR3 spells CSAYDTTSGVSYEQYF. For the CDR3, the DNA is TGCAGTGCCTACGATACTACTAGCGGGGTCTCCTACGAGCAGTACTTC.

As regards this clone: The germline gene is not matched at one end of the junction; a read error may be the cause. This sequence joins TRBV4-3 and TRBJ1-1; 8 bases are a match to TRBD1. The germline V gene encodes CDR1 LGHNA and CDR2 YSLEER. CDR3 size: 15 residues. The CDR3 is CSSSQAQGASTEAFF. The CDR3 DNA follows: TGCTCCAGCAGCCAAGCGCAGGGGGCCAGCACTGAAGCTTTCTTT.

This clone came up many times. CDR3 sequence: CASSLWFGWEQPQHF. CDR3 in DNA: TGTGCCAGCAGCTTGTGGTTCGGGTGGGAGCAGCCCCAGCATTTT. The chain employs TRBV5-6 and TRBJ1-5; no clear D gene. CDR3 size: 15 residues. Trimming left V 1 base short and J 7 bases short, with 15 bases between. The V gene's germline CDR1 is SGHDT and CDR2 YYEEEE.

This clone was seen ten or more times. V gene TRBV20-1 combines with J gene TRBJ2-1; D perhaps matches TRBD2 (5 bases). The V gene lost 0 bases and the J gene lost 3 bases, with 9 bases spanning the gap. The CDR3 loop spans 14 amino acids. Germline loops: CDR1 DFQATT, CDR2 SNEGSKA (reference sequence). The CDR3 coding sequence is TGCAGTGCTAGAGATTGGGAGCGCTACAATGAGCAGTTCTTC. It translates to CSARDWERYNEQFF.

This clone occurred many times. This same CDR3 is encoded by further DNA sequences in the sample. V usage is TRBV7-9 and J usage is TRBJ2-5; perhaps TRBD2 as D (6 bases). This CDR3 has 16 amino acids. Trimming left V 1 base short and J 5 bases short, with 17 bases between. Germline V gene data show CDR1 as SEHNR and CDR2 as FQNEAQ (reference sequence). CDR3 loop: CASSLGQQPGGETQYF. CDR3 bases: TGTGCCAGCAGCTTAGGACAACAGCCCGGAGGGGAGACCCAGTACTTC.

This clone was recorded many times. The CDR3 region is CASSLPIGLEQYF. The CDR3 DNA reads TGTGCCAGCAGCTTACCCATAGGACTAGAGCAGTATTTT. The chain links TRBV11-1 to TRBJ2-3; 7 bases match TRBD2. Germline V CDR1 and CDR2: SGHAT, FQDESV (reference sequence). This CDR3 comprises 13 residues. V gave up 2 bases and J gave up 11 bases; unmatched junction bases: 7.

Only a few counts were recorded for this clone. The chain couples TRBV9 to TRBJ2-2; TRBD1 or TRBD2 may be the D gene (5 bases each). The CDR3 sequence is 16 residues long. The germline gives CDR1 SGDLS, CDR2 YYNGEE. V lost 0 bases and J 5 bases, leaving 14 bases between the germline ends. The CDR3 is CASSVVSGRGTGELFF. The DNA of the CDR3 is TGTGCCAGCAGCGTAGTATCGGGGCGAGGTACCGGGGAGCTGTTTTTT.

This clone was detected many times. CDR3 nucleotide sequence: TGTGCCAGCAGCGGACAGGGTACTTTTTCTGAAAAACTGTTTTTT. Translation: CASSGQGTFSEKLFF. This chain uses TRBV28 with TRBJ1-4; the match to TRBD1 covers 8 bases. Trimming removed 6 bases from V and 7 bases from J; junction bases left unmatched: 10. CDR1 is MDHEN, CDR2 SYDVKM, per germline. The CDR3 loop spans 15 amino acids.

This clone was detected many times. The CDR3 here is CASSLTGPSEKLFF. The CDR3 coding sequence is TGCGCCAGCAGCTTGACAGGGCCCTCTGAAAAACTGTTTTTT. V and J are TRBV5-1 and TRBJ1-4; possibly TRBD1 for D (6 bases). Germline V CDR1 and CDR2: SGHRS, YFSETQ. The CDR3 contains 14 residues. V was cut by 1 base and J by 7 bases, with 11 bases left in between.

In its sample, this clone was seen many times. The chain combines TRBV6-1 with TRBJ1-1; D perhaps matches TRBD1 (5 bases). This CDR3 is built from 15 residues. Germline V lookup: CDR1 MNHNS, CDR2 SASEGT. Trimming pared 5 bases from V and 4 bases from J, leaving 17 bases between. The CDR3, as DNA: TGTGCCAGCAGTACCCTGGCCTCGGGGGGCACTGAAGCTTTCTTT. Translating it yields CASSTLASGGTEAFF.

This clone was recorded at least ten times. The rearrangement links TRBV3-1 to TRBJ2-7; 11 nucleotides align to TRBD1. CDR1 is LGHDT, CDR2 YNNKEL, per germline (reference sequence). The ends lost 5 bases at V and 3 bases at J; junction bases unmatched: 9. This CDR3 comprises 16 residues. CDR3 sequence (DNA): TGTGCCAGCAGCTACCAATCCGGGACAGGGGGCTACGAGCAGTACTTC. It is translated as CASSYQSGTGGYEQYF.

Comments on this clone: Sequence at one end of the junction differs from germline and may be a read error. V is TRBV28 and J is TRBJ2-5; D may be TRBD1 (7 bases). The CDR3 runs to 17 residues. Germline V gene data show CDR1 as MDHEN and CDR2 as SYDVKM. The CDR3: CACSLQGRTGAQETQYF. The DNA for the CDR3 is TGTGCCTGCAGTTTACAAGGGAGGACAGGAGCACAAGAGACCCAGTACTTC.

This clone showed up many times. This CDR3 is also generated by other DNA sequences in the sample. The chain uses TRBV4-2 and TRBJ2-1; 10 nucleotides match TRBD1. The CDR3 is made up of 16 amino acids. Germline V gives CDR1 LGHNA, CDR2 YNFKEQ. J gave up 2 bases and V 3 bases, and 4 bases lay outside the gene matches. The CDR3 coding sequence is TGTGCCAGCAGCCAGGACAGGGGGGGACCCTACAATGAGCAGTTCTTC. Encoded protein: CASSQDRGGPYNEQFF.

This clone occurred many times. The V call is TRBV5-1, the J call TRBJ2-2; maybe TRBD1 (5 bases). The ends were cut back, 5 bases at V and 1 base at J, with 9 bases in the middle. The CDR3 runs to 14 residues. The V gene's germline CDR1 is SGHRS and CDR2 YFSETQ. The CDR3 bases are TGCGCCAGCAGACCTACAGGGAACACCGGGGAGCTGTTTTTT. This translates into CASRPTGNTGELFF. Complete variable domain (other parts from reference TRBV5-1 and TRBJ2-2): KAGVTQTPRYLIKTRGQQVTLSCSPISGHRSVSWYQQTPGQGLQFLFEYFSETQRNKGNFPGRFSGRQFSNSRSEMNVSTLELGDSALYLCASRPTGNTGELFFGEGSRLTVL.

The genes are TRBV3-1 and TRBJ1-4; D remains unclear. V was cut by 1 base and J by 7 bases, with 10 bases left in between. From germline, CDR1 is LGHDT and CDR2 YNNKEL (reference sequence). This CDR3 is built from 14 residues. The CDR3 coding sequence is TGTGCCAGCAGCCAAGGCCGGGAGGGTGAAAAACTGTTTTTT. Translation: CASSQGREGEKLFF.

This clone was counted ten times or more. The chain links TRBV27 to TRBJ2-7, with 13 positions matching TRBD2. From germline, CDR1 is MNHEY and CDR2 SMNVEV (reference sequence). CDR3 length: 18 residues. Trimming at V came to 7 bases and at J to 1 base, leaving 13 bases not matched to a gene. CDR3 nucleotide sequence: TGTGCCAGCATTCAAAGGTTACCGGGACTAGCGGGGTCCTACGAGCAGTACTTC. Its translation: CASIQRLPGLAGSYEQYF.